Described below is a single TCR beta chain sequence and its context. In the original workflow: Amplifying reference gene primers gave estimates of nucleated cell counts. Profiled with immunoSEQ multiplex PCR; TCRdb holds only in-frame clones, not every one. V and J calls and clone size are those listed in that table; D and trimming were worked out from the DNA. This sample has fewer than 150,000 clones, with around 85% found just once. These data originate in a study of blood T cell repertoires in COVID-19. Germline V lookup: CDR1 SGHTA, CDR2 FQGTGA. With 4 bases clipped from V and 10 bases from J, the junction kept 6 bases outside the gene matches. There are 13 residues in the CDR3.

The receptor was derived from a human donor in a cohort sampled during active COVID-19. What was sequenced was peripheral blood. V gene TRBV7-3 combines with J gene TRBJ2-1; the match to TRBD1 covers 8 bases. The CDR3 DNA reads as TGTGCCAGCAGCTCTACAGGGGGGCGCGAGCAGTTCTTC. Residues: CASSSTGGREQFF.